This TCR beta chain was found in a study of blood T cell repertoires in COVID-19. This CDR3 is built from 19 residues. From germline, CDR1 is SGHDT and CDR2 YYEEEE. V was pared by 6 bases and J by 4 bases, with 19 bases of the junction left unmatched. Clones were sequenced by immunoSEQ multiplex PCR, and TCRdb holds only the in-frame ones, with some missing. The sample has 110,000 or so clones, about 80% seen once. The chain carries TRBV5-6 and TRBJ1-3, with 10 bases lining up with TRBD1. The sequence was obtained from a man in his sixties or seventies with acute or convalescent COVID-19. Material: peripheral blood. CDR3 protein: CASTTVWGRTGGIGNTIYF. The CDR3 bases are TGTGCCAGCACCACCGTTTGGGGTCGGACAGGGGGGATCGGAAACACCATATATTTT.